What follows is one T cell receptor (beta chain) and its context. Its antigen is unidentified. The sample comes from a study of cytomegalovirus exposure and HLA in healthy donors. Study overall: Counted in an early data release were roughly 87 million unique TCRs from HLA-typed donors. Study-level points and caveats: Generally TCR sequences proved uncommon, though certain public TCRs appeared in numerous donors. When analyzed later, a missense DCLRE1C variant was found to be linked to TCR beta V- and J-gene trimming.

J lost 4 bases, V lost 4 bases, and 5 bases had no gene match. This CDR3 spans 15 amino acids. Per the germline V gene, CDR1 is SNHLY and CDR2 is FYNNEI. Primers included in the PCR were 60 Vbeta and 13 Jbeta primers. Sequencing used immunoSEQ multiplex PCR; TCRdb keeps in-frame clones, though not all of them. The table includes 100,000 to 150,000 clones, approximately 78% detected once. This clonotype was obtained from a man between 35 and 55 years old in good health and CMV-seronegative. Sequences were obtained from PBMCs. V and J are TRBV2 and TRBJ1-4; 8 bases line up with TRBD1. This CDR3 is CASSGTGLINEKLFF. The CDR3 DNA follows: TGTGCCAGCAGTGGGACAGGGCTCATTAATGAAAAACTGTTTTTT. Filled out from reference TRBV2 and TRBJ1-4, the complete variable domain reads EPEVTQTPSHQVTQMGQEVILRCVPISNHLYFYWYRQILGQKVEFLVSFYNNEISEKSEIFDDQFSVERPDGSNFTLKIRSTKLEDSAMYFCASSGTGLINEKLFFGSGTQLSVL.